This T cell receptor (beta chain) was captured in a study of cytomegalovirus exposure and HLA in healthy donors. Both 60 Vbeta primers and 13 Jbeta primers went into the PCR. The table came from immunoSEQ multiplex PCR; TCRdb's copy has only in-frame clones and leaves some out. The sample shows roughly 110,000 clones, about 70% of them seen only once. This CDR3 is 13 amino acids long. Trimming cost V 3 bases and J 6 bases, with 12 bases left between them. Germline V gene data show CDR1 as SGHVS and CDR2 as FNYEAQ. The source is a female donor in good health and CMV-seronegative. The V call is TRBV7-6, the J call TRBJ2-7; TRBD2 is a possible D gene (6 bases). Sequencing input: PBMCs. Here the CDR3 DNA reads TGTGCCAGCAGCTTCGAGACTAGTGGCGAGCAGTACTTC. Residues: CASSFETSGEQYF. Complete variable domain (other parts from reference TRBV7-6 and TRBJ2-7): GAGVSQSPRYKVTKRGQDVALRCDPISGHVSLYWYRQALGQGPEFLTYFNYEAQQDKSGLPNDRFSAERPEGSISTLTIQRTEQRDSAMYRCASSFETSGEQYFGPGTRLTVT.